Shown below are 14 T cell receptor beta chains from a single sample sequenced in a study of T cells in tuberculosis (dated 2018 in TCRdb). The library was produced with the immunoSEQ multiplex PCR assay. TCRdb mirrors the immuneACCESS table, restricted to in-frame sequences. Some clones are absent from its copies; in checked studies, under half trace to an unresolved V gene, and the reason for the others is unknown. The sample table shows about 45,000 clones, and less than 95% are seen once. Clones ranked in the top ten supply about 2% of the sample. Sequenced input: PBMCs. These receptor sequences come from a donor aged 5 to 30 with latent tuberculosis or without tuberculosis infection. Some clones in this sample may be carry-over from other donors' samples.

The chain is built from TRBV27 and TRBJ2-7, with no clear D. The CDR3 loop spans 13 amino acids. The germline gives CDR1 MNHEY, CDR2 SMNVEV (reference sequence). V gave up 5 bases and J gave up 1 base, with 9 bases separating them. The DNA of the CDR3 is TGTGCCAGCAGTAAACTCCCTTCCTACGAGCAGTACTTC. Translation: CASSKLPSYEQYF.

The chain joins TRBV5-1 to TRBJ1-5, with 10 bases identical to TRBD1. The CDR3 is 14 amino acids. Germline loops: CDR1 SGHRS, CDR2 YFSETQ. The V and J ends lost 3 bases and 4 bases, in that order; junction bases with no gene match: 1. CDR3 sequence: CASSWTGGNQPQHF. In nucleotides, the CDR3 is TGCGCCAGCAGCTGGACAGGGGGGAATCAGCCCCAGCATTTT.

This chain joins TRBV7-9 and TRBJ1-1; D is undetermined. CDR3 size: 18 residues. The V gene lost 4 bases and the J gene lost 0 bases, with 21 bases spanning the gap. Germline values: CDR1 SEHNR, CDR2 FQNEAQ (reference sequence). This chain's CDR3 is CASSSEGSGGPMNTEAFF. The CDR3 coding sequence is TGTGCCAGCAGCTCGGAAGGGAGTGGTGGGCCTATGAACACTGAAGCTTTCTTT.

The chain joins TRBV5-5 to TRBJ1-5; D uncertain. Germline V gene sequence: CDR1 SGHKS, CDR2 YYEKEE (reference sequence). The V end lost 0 bases, the J end lost 11 bases, and 15 bases lay between the germline ends. The CDR3 extends over 14 amino acids. The CDR3 coding sequence is TGTGCCAGCAGCTTGGCTAGATTTAGTGAAACCCAGCATTTT. As protein: CASSLARFSETQHF.

The chain employs TRBV25-1 and TRBJ2-7; 8 nucleotides agree with TRBD1. Germline lookup yields CDR1 MGHDK and CDR2 SYGVNS. This CDR3 region has 14 residues. V lost 4 bases, J lost 5 bases, and 7 bases stayed unmatched. CDR3 amino acids: CASSARTGRNEQYF. CDR3 nucleotide sequence: TGTGCCAGCAGTGCCCGGACAGGGAGAAACGAGCAGTACTTC.

The gene calls are TRBV7-7 and TRBJ2-2; D possibly corresponds to TRBD2 (6 bases). This CDR3 is built from 17 residues. Germline V gene sequence: CDR1 SSHAT, CDR2 FNYEAQ (reference sequence). V gave up 4 bases and J gave up 7 bases, with 22 bases separating them. The CDR3 is CASSSRSNSGGIGELFF. The CDR3 nucleotides read TGTGCCAGCAGCTCAAGATCGAATAGCGGAGGGATCGGGGAGCTGTTTTTT.

Concerning this clone itself: The same CDR3 can be traced to other DNA sequences in this sample. The V call is TRBV30, the J call TRBJ1-1, with D hard to call. Per germline, CDR1 GTSNPN and CDR2 SVGIG (reference sequence). Trimming cost V 0 bases and J 0 bases, with 5 bases left between them. The CDR3 has 13 residues. In nucleotides, the CDR3 is TGTGCCTGGAGTGTATCGGTGAACACTGAAGCTTTCTTT. It encodes CAWSVSVNTEAFF.

The rearrangement links TRBV7-8 to TRBJ2-7; possible D gene TRBD1, 6 bases. With 5 bases removed from V and 2 bases from J, the gap between germline ends came to 16 bases. Germline-derived CDR1 and CDR2 are SGHVS and FQNEAQ. This CDR3 is built from 15 residues. CDR3 residues: CASSGLDSAAYEQYF. The CDR3 nucleotides read TGTGCCAGCAGCGGATTGGACAGTGCGGCCTACGAGCAGTACTTC.

The CDR3 DNA reads as TGTGCCAGCAGCTTGGATTGGACATCTTCGACAGATACGCAGTATTTT. Translating it yields CASSLDWTSSTDTQYF. This chain links TRBV5-6 with TRBJ2-3, with D maybe TRBD1 (5 bases). The CDR3 runs to 16 residues. Germline assignment: CDR1 SGHDT and CDR2 YYEEEE. Trimming left V 0 bases short and J 3 bases short, with 14 bases between.

The chain links TRBV9 to TRBJ1-1; the D is unclear. CDR1 is SGDLS and CDR2 is YYNGEE in the germline V gene. The CDR3 covers 14 residues. Trimming took off 2 bases at V and 4 bases at J, with 12 bases between the two ends. The chain's CDR3 is CASSVDLEGTEAFF. CDR3 coding DNA: TGTGCCAGCAGCGTCGACTTAGAGGGCACTGAAGCTTTCTTT.

The CDR3 sequence is CASRIPTGQQETQYF. The CDR3 nucleotides are TGTGCCAGCAGGATTCCGACAGGACAGCAAGAGACCCAGTACTTC. V gene TRBV28 combines with J gene TRBJ2-5; possible D gene TRBD1, 6 bases. Deletions cut 6 bases from V and 2 bases from J, with 16 bases between. This CDR3 comprises 15 residues. Looked up from germline, CDR1 is MDHEN and CDR2 is SYDVKM.

This clone has only one observation. The V call is TRBV5-1, the J call TRBJ2-5; D perhaps matches TRBD1 (6 bases). CDR1 and CDR2 (germline): SGHRS, YFSETQ. The V gene lost 4 bases and the J gene lost 5 bases, with 18 bases spanning the gap. The CDR3 loop spans 15 amino acids. The CDR3 DNA reads as TGCGCCAGCAGCATAACAGGGCAGAGGGGGGAGACCCAGTACTTC. It is translated as CASSITGQRGETQYF.

V and J are TRBV29-1 and TRBJ1-1; a weak D match, TRBD1 (6 bases). This CDR3 comprises 15 residues. Trimming shortened V by 5 bases and J by 3 bases, and 19 bases separated the two germline ends. The germline CDR1 and CDR2 sequences are SQVTM and ANQGSEA. The CDR3 is CSVRVRGPGYTEAFF. DNA of the CDR3: TGCAGCGTTAGGGTCAGGGGACCCGGATACACTGAAGCTTTCTTT.

The chain couples TRBV13 to TRBJ2-7; 7 nucleotides match TRBD1. CDR1 and CDR2 from the germline V gene are PRHDT and FYEKMQ (reference sequence). This CDR3 region has 13 residues. The junction had 5 bases not matched to a gene; V was cut back by 4 bases and J by 5 bases. The DNA for the CDR3 is TGTGCCAGCAGCTCGTACAGGGGTAACGAGCAGTACTTC. It translates to CASSSYRGNEQYF.